The source of this T cell receptor (beta chain) is a study of radiation and T cells in renal cell carcinoma. Time point defined: baseline pretreatment blood. The treatment here: 15 Gy SBRT to primary tumor, nephrectomy 4 weeks later. TCRdb keeps only in-frame clones here, not all; method: immunoSEQ multiplex PCR. The sample yields 50,000 to 75,000 clones, roughly three quarters seen once. CDR3 length: 14 residues. CDR1 is MNHNS and CDR2 is SASEGT in the germline V gene. With 1 base removed from V and 12 bases from J, the gap between germline ends came to 16 bases. This chain uses TRBV6-1 with TRBJ2-1, with D unclear. Sequencing used blood, obtained from a patient whose treatment included radiotherapy and nephrectomy. The receptor comes from a man between 60 and 70 years old with renal cell carcinoma. The CDR3 DNA sequence: TGTGCCAGCAGTGAAGTCAGGATCTCAATCGGGCAGTTCTTC. It yields the protein CASSEVRISIGQFF.